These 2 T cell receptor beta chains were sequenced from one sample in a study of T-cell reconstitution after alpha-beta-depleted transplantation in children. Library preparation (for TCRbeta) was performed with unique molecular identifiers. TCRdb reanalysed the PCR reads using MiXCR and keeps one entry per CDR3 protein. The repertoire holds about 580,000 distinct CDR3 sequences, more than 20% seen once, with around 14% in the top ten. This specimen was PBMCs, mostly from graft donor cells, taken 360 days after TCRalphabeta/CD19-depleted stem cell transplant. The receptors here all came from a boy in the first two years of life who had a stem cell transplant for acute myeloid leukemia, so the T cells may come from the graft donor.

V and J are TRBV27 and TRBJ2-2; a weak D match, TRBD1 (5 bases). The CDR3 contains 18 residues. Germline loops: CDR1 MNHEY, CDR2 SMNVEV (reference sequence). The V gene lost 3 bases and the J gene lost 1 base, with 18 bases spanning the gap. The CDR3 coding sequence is TGTGCCAGCAGTTTGCTGACTTACCCACAGGTGAACACCGGGGAGCTGTTTTTT. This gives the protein CASSLLTYPQVNTGELFF.

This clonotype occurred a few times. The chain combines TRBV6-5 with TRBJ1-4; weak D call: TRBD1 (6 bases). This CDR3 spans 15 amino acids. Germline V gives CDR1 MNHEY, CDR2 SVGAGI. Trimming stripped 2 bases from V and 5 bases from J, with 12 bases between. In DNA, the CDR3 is TGTGCCAGCAGTTACGGGAGGCAGGGGAATGAAAAACTGTTTTTT. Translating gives CASSYGRQGNEKLFF.